This TCR beta chain came from a study of beta chain features in type 1 diabetes. Study in general: All samples yielded roughly 100,000,000 examined sorted cells.

As every portion of the isolated RNA was reverse transcribed, the sequencing read expressed TCRB transcripts. Some clones are missing from TCRdb's copy, which holds only in-frame ones; the method was immunoSEQ multiplex PCR. The profile covers 300,000 to 450,000 clones, with over 9% appearing a single time and about 0.6% taken by the ten largest. Germline V gene sequence: CDR1 LNHNV, CDR2 YYDKDF (reference sequence). Germline trimming cut 1 base from V and 3 bases from J; bases unmatched to any gene: 1. The CDR3 contains 15 residues. Purity above 98% was achieved in all sorted populations. This clone came up many times. Its antigen remains unknown. Study-wide points: Type 1 diabetes patients had moderately but significantly shorter TCRB CDR3s in all four CD4+ subsets. cDNA-based sequencing might over-represent cells highly expressing TCR.

Sequencing used central memory CD4+ T cells from blood. The receptor comes from a young man with type 1 diabetes. The rearrangement joins TRBV15 to TRBJ2-2, with 8 bases that match TRBD1. Here the CDR3 reads CATSRVDRDTGELFF. The CDR3 DNA sequence: TGTGCCACCAGCAGAGTGGACAGGGACACCGGGGAGCTGTTTTTT.